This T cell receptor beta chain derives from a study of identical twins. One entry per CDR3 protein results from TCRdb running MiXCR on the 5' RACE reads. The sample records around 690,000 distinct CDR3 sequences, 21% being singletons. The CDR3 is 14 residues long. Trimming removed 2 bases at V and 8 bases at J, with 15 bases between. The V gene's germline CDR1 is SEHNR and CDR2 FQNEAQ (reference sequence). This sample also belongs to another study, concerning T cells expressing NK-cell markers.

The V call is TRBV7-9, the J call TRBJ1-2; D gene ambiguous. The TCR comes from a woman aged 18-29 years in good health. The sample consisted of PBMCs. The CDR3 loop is CASSLQLPLGGYTF. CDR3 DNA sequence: TGTGCCAGCAGCTTACAACTACCCCTGGGCGGCTACACCTTC.